This TCR beta chain was observed in a study of T cells after yellow fever vaccination. Findings and limits, study-wide: At approximately 96% for CD4 and approximately 88% for CD8, most primary-vaccination clones showed up again after the booster.

Template-switching 5'RACE yielded the TCR cDNA; a universal primer site and UMIs were added in the process. A single record per CDR3 protein comes from TCRdb applying MiXCR to the 5' RACE reads. Among a few hundred thousand distinct CDR3 sequences, around 6.8% were seen once, and the ten largest hold over 15%. V shed 7 bases, J shed 4 bases, and the junction held 8 bases outside the gene matches. CDR3 length: 15 residues. This clonotype was counted between two and nine times. Its antigen is undetermined. This chain connects TRBV12-3 or TRBV12-4 to TRBJ2-3, with 10 bases aligning to TRBD2. This sample comprised PBMCs, obtained approximately 47 days after the first yellow fever vaccination. The receptor comes from a man aged 18 to 35 who received the YFV17D yellow fever vaccine. This CDR3 is CASTLGLAFADTQYF. The CDR3 DNA reads as TGTGCCAGCACCTTGGGACTAGCGTTTGCAGATACGCAGTATTTT.